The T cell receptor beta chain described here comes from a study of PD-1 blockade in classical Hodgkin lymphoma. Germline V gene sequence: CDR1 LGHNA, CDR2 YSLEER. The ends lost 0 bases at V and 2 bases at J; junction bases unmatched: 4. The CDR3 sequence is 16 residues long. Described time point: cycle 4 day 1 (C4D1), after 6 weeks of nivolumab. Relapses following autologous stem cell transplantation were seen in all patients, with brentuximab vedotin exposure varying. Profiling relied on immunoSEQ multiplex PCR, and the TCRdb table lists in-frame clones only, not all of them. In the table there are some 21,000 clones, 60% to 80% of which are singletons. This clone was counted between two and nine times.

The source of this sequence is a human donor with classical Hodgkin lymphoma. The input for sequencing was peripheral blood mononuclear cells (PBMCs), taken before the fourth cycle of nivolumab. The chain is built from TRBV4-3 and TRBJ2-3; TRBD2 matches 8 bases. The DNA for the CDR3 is TGCGCCAGCAGCCAAGATCCTAGCGGGTTCACAGATACGCAGTATTTT. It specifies CASSQDPSGFTDTQYF.